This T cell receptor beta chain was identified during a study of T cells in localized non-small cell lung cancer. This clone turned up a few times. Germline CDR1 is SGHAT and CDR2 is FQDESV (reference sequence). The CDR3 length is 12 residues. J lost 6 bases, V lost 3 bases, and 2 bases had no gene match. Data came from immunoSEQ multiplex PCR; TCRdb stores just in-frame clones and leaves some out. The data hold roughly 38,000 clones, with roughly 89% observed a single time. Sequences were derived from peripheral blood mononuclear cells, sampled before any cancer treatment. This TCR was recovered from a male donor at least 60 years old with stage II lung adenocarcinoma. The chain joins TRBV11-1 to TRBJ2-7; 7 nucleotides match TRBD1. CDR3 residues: CASSLTGTEQYF. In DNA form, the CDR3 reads TGTGCCAGCAGCTTGACAGGGACCGAGCAGTACTTC.